The present entry profiles one TCR beta chain with its context. Its target is not known. The data were obtained in a study of shared clonotypes between healthy human individuals. Study conclusions and caveats: The study sampled only blood, and tissue repertoires likely differ. Naive subsets generally exceeded memory subsets in estimated richness. Clonotype sharing among the donors was expected to vary with sequencing depth.

Study donors comprised healthy, HIV-negative adults devoid of recent acute infection or vaccination. This table comes from immunoSEQ multiplex PCR, and its TCRdb copy is limited to in-frame clones, with some not included. This repertoire shows 2 million to 2.5 million clones, 85% to 95% found once; its top ten account for 0.3% to 0.4%. This CDR3 is built from 17 residues. V dropped 3 bases and J dropped 0; count of bases not matched to a gene: 6. CDR1 LGHNA and CDR2 YNFKEQ come from the germline V gene. The sequencing sample was made of naive CD4+ T cells from PBMCs. Noted subset: CD45RA+ positively selected. The chain couples TRBV4-2 to TRBJ2-2; 8 bases line up with TRBD2. The source of this sequence is a man aged 18 to 30 in good health. Some clones in this sample may be carry-over from other donors' samples. The CDR3 loop reads CASSHPAGGANTGELFF. As DNA, the CDR3 is TGTGCCAGCAGCCATCCGGCGGGGGGCGCGAACACCGGGGAGCTGTTTTTT.